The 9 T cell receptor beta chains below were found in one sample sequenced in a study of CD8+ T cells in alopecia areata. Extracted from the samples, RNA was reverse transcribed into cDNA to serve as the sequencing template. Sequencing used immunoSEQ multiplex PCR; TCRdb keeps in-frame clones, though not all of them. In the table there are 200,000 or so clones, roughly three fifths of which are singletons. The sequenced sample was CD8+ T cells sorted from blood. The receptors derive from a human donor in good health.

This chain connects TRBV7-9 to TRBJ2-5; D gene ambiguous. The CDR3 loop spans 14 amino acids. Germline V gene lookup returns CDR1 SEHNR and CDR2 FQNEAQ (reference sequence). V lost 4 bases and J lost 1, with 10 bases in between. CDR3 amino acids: CASSSSGFQETQYF. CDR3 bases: TGTGCCAGCAGCTCGTCAGGATTCCAAGAGACCCAGTACTTC.

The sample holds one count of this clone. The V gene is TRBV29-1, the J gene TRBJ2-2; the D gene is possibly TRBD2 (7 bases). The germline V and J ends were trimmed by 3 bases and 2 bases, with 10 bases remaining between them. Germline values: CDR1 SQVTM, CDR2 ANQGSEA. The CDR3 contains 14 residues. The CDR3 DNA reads TGCAGCGTTGACGGGGGGCTTAACACCGGGGAGCTGTTTTTT. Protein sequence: CSVDGGLNTGELFF.

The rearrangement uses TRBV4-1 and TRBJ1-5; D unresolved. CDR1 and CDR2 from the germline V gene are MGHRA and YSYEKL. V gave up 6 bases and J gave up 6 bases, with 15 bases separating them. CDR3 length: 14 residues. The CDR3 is CASRDEGVTQPQHF. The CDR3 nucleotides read TGCGCCAGCAGGGATGAGGGAGTCACTCAGCCCCAGCATTTT.

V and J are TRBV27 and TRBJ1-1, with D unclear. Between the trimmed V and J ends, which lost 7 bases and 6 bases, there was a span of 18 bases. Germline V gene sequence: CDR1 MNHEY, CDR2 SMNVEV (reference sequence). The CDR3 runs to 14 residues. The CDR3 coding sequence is TGTGCCAGCAATCCCGGCACCGGCGGCTCTGAAGCTTTCTTT. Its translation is CASNPGTGGSEAFF.

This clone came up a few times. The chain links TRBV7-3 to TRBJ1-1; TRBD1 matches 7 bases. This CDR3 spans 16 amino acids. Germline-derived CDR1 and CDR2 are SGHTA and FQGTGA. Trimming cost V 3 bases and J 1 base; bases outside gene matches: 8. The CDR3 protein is CASSLDPGQWNTEAFF. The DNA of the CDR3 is TGTGCCAGCAGCTTGGACCCGGGACAGTGGAACACTGAAGCTTTCTTT.

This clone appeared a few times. CDR3 coding DNA: TGCAGCGGCGCGGGGGGAACCGGGGAGCTGTTTTTT. Translated: CSGAGGTGELFF. The V gene is TRBV29-1, the J gene TRBJ2-2; TRBD2 agrees at 8 bases. The V and J ends lost 7 bases and 5 bases, in that order; junction bases with no gene match: 3. CDR3 length: 12 amino acids. Germline values: CDR1 SQVTM, CDR2 ANQGSEA.

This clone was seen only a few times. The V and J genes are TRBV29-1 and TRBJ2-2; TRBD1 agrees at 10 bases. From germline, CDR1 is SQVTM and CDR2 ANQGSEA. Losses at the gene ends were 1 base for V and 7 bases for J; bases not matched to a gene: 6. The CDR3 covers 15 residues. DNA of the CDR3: TGCAGCGTTGAAGTCTCTGGGACAGGGGTCGGGGAGCTGTTTTTT. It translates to CSVEVSGTGVGELFF.

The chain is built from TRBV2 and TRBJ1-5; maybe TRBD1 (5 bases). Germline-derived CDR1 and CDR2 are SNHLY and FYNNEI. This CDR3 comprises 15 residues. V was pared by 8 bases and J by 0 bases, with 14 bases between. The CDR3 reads CASADGAYSNQPQHF. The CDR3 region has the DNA TGTGCCAGCGCGGACGGGGCCTATAGCAATCAGCCCCAGCATTTT.

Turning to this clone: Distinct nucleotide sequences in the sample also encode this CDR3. Here the CDR3 DNA reads TGCGCCAGCAGCCAAGGTGGCCAGAGCTCCTACGAGCAGTACTTC. Amino acids: CASSQGGQSSYEQYF. The chain employs TRBV4-1 and TRBJ2-7; no firm D call. Germline V gene data show CDR1 as MGHRA and CDR2 as YSYEKL. The CDR3 has 15 residues. Trimming took 1 base from V and 0 from J, leaving 10 bases between them.